The rows below give T cell receptor beta chains drawn from one sample of a study of blood T cell repertoires in COVID-19. Using immunoSEQ multiplex PCR, the repertoire was profiled, and TCRdb retains in-frame clones only, with some absent. The repertoire has tens of thousands of clones, 75% to 90% of them found once; the top ten carry about 14%. The source material was peripheral blood. These receptors were taken from a human donor in a cohort sampled during active COVID-19. CDR3s include the opening cysteine and the closing phenylalanine or tryptophan. Each record gives: V gene, CDR3 protein.

V gene: TRBV7-6
CDR3 protein: CASSLAGLAEYEQYF

V gene: TRBV13
CDR3 protein: CASSLQGRNTIYF

V gene: TRBV19
CDR3 protein: CASSAPGLAGTQYF

V gene: TRBV27
CDR3 protein: CASTSSGTSGINEQYF

V gene: TRBV4-3
CDR3 protein: CASSQASLAGSTGELFF

V gene: TRBV30
CDR3 protein: CAWSPQGVGANVLTF

V gene: TRBV24-1
CDR3 protein: CATSEGGPGGQPQHF

V gene: TRBV5-5
CDR3 protein: CASSPTRSSYNEQFF

V gene: TRBV19
CDR3 protein: CASKIAHSTDTQYF

V gene: TRBV7-3
CDR3 protein: CASSFIQPTDTQYF

V gene: TRBV10-1
CDR3 protein: CASSDRTGHQPQHF

V gene: TRBV6-5
CDR3 protein: CASSLTGGETEAFF

V gene: TRBV2
CDR3 protein: CASSEGRGALAEAFF

V gene: TRBV29-1
CDR3 protein: CSVEVWVSRGETQYF

V gene: TRBV5-1
CDR3 protein: CASSRASGGFSTDTQYF